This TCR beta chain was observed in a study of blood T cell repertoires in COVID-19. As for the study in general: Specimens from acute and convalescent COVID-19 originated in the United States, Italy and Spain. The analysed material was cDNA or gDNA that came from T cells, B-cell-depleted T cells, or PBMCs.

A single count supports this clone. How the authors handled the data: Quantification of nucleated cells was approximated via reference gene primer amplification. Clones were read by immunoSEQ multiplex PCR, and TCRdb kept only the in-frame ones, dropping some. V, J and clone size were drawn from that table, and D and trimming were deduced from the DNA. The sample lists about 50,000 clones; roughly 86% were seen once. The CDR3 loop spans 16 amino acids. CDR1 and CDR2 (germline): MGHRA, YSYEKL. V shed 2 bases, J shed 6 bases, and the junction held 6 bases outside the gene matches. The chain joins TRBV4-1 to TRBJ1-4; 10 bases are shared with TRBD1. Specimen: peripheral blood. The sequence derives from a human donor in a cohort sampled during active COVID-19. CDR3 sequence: CASSQSPGQGYEKLFF. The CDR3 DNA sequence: TGCGCCAGCAGCCAATCTCCGGGACAGGGGTATGAAAAACTGTTTTTT.